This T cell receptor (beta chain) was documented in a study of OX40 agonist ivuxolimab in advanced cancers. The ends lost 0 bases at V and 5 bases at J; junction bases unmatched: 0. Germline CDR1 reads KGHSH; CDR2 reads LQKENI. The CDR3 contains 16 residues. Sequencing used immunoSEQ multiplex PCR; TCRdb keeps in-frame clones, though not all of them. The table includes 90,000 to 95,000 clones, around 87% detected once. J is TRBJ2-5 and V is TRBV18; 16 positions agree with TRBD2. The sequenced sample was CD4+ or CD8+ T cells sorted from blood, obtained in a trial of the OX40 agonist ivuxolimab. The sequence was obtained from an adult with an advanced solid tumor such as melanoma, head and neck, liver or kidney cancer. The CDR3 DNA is TGTGCCAGCTCACCACCGGGACTAGCGGGAGGGGAGACCCAGTACTTC. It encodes CASSPPGLAGGETQYF.